The TCR beta chain under discussion was sequenced for a study of cytomegalovirus exposure and HLA in healthy donors. The CDR3 extends over 14 amino acids. Trimming pared 2 bases from V and 0 bases from J, leaving 7 bases between. Germline V gene data show CDR1 as MDHEN and CDR2 as SYDVKM. Both 60 Vbeta primers and 13 Jbeta primers went into the PCR. Sequencing used immunoSEQ multiplex PCR; TCRdb keeps in-frame clones, though not all of them. The sample lists fewer than 200,000 clones; 77% were seen once. The source material was PBMCs. This chain links TRBV28 with TRBJ1-2, with a tentative D call TRBD1 (5 bases). The receptor was isolated from a male donor in good health and CMV-seropositive. The CDR3 loop is CASSLRQTNYGYTF. The CDR3 nucleotides are TGTGCCAGCAGTTTACGACAGACTAACTATGGCTACACCTTC.